This T cell receptor (beta chain) was identified in a study of T cell clonality in common variable immunodeficiency. General observations from the study: CVID subjects shared fewer TCRbeta clones than healthy controls did.

Equal genomic DNA amounts from CVID and control samples were sequenced. Sequencing was performed with immunoSEQ multiplex PCR; in TCRdb, only in-frame clones are kept and a portion is missing. This repertoire holds tens of thousands of clones, and none appear only once. Trimming at V came to 6 bases and at J to 7 bases, leaving 9 bases not matched to a gene. The CDR3 runs 14 residues. Germline assignment: CDR1 SNHLY and CDR2 FYNNEI. A word on this clone: Its cognate antigen is unknown. Read coverage stops 3 residues before the CDR3 terminus; the germline J gene supplies the remainder.

The chain links TRBV2 to TRBJ2-1, with 7 bases aligning to TRBD2. Source material: peripheral blood mononuclear cells. The clonotype originates from a person aged 18 to 75 in good health. Incomplete CDR3 DNA: TGTGCCAGCAGGGGGCTAGCGGAGGGGAATGAG. Its protein is CASRGLAEGNE. The full CDR3 protein is CASRGLAEGNEQFF.